Below, 26 T cell receptor beta chains from the same sample are listed, as sequenced in a study of vaccination and CD4 T cells after COVID-19. Their antigens are not known. Scientists ran DNA taken from cultured CD4+ T cells through the Oncomine TCR Beta short-read assay for sequencing. TCRdb reprocessed the PCR reads with MiXCR, giving one entry per CDR3 protein. Found here are approximately 20,000 distinct CDR3 sequences, about 35% of them singletons; the top ten hold 8.6%. The time point here: late sampling 161 to 241 days after vaccination in three convalescent patients. Treatment meaning: 10-day PBMC culture with coronavirus spike peptide pools or control peptides (ViraFEST assay). This specimen was CD4+ T cells from blood, cultured in vitro, taken about 7 months after SARS-CoV-2 vaccination. The origin of the receptors is a human donor who had recovered from COVID-19.

This clonotype was observed once. V and J are TRBV6-5 and TRBJ1-5; 8 bases align to TRBD1. The CDR3 sequence is 15 residues long. Germline V gene lookup returns CDR1 MNHEY and CDR2 SVGAGI. Trimming took 4 bases from V and 7 from J; bases not matched to a gene: 9. In nucleotides, the CDR3 is TGTGCCAGCAGTTCGATGGACAGGGCCTCACAGCCCCAGCATTTT. It yields the protein CASSSMDRASQPQHF.

The rearrangement uses TRBV4-3 and TRBJ2-7; D is uncertain. Trimming left V 4 bases short and J 1 base short, with 17 bases between. Germline values: CDR1 LGHNA, CDR2 YSLEER. This CDR3 is built from 16 residues. The chain's CDR3 is CASSPSIIEGSYEQYF. CDR3 DNA sequence: TGCGCCAGCAGCCCCAGCATTATTGAAGGGTCCTACGAGCAGTACTTC.

This clonotype was detected only a few times. The chain combines TRBV28 with TRBJ2-5; D perhaps matches TRBD1 (6 bases). V was pared by 5 bases and J by 5 bases, with 15 bases between. Germline V gene data show CDR1 as MDHEN and CDR2 as SYDVKM. CDR3 length equals 14 residues. CDR3 amino acids: CASSPRTAPETQYF. The CDR3 bases are TGTGCCAGCAGTCCGCGGACAGCACCCGAGACCCAGTACTTC.

Notes on this clonotype: The conserved closing phenylalanine or tryptophan is absent in this CDR3, likely reflecting a read error. The chain has TRBV20-1 and TRBJ1-5; TRBD1 might be the D (5 bases). Germline-derived CDR1 and CDR2 are DFQATT and SNEGSKA (reference sequence). The CDR3 totals 15 residues. V was trimmed by 0 bases and J by 6 bases, leaving 15 bases between them. DNA for the CDR3: TGCAGTGCTAGAGATTCAGAGGGGTCGGGTCAGCCCCAGCATCTT. It encodes CSARDSEGSGQPQHL.

V is TRBV27 and J is TRBJ2-7, with D possibly matching TRBD1 (6 bases). Germline V gives CDR1 MNHEY, CDR2 SMNVEV (reference sequence). The ends were cut back, 5 bases at V and 4 bases at J, with 15 bases in the middle. The CDR3 has 14 residues. CDR3 bases: TGTGCCAGCAGTATGCAGGGGCCAGGGTACGAGCAGTACTTC. Translating gives CASSMQGPGYEQYF.

Points on this clonotype: The junction departs from the called germline gene at one end, perhaps through a read error. This sequence joins TRBV27 and TRBJ2-3, with a possible D match to TRBD1 (5 bases). The germline CDR1 and CDR2 sequences are MNHEY and SMNVEV (reference sequence). The CDR3 sequence is 13 residues long. The CDR3 sequence: CASNRWGTDTQYF. The CDR3 nucleotides are TGTGCAAGCAACAGGTGGGGCACAGATACGCAGTATTTT.

This clonotype was seen more than once but under ten times. The chain carries TRBV20-1 and TRBJ1-5, with D uncertain. Germline V gene data show CDR1 as DFQATT and CDR2 as SNEGSKA (reference sequence). There are 14 residues in the CDR3. V was trimmed by 0 bases and J by 0 bases, leaving 6 bases between them. The CDR3 reads CSAREVNSNQPQHF. The CDR3 DNA reads TGCAGTGCTAGAGAAGTTAATAGCAATCAGCCCCAGCATTTT.

The chain is built from TRBV5-1 and TRBJ1-1; D ambiguous. V shed 9 bases and J shed 8 bases, with 11 bases lying between them. Germline CDR1 is SGHRS and CDR2 is YFSETQ. The CDR3 is made up of 10 amino acids. The CDR3 loop reads CAIPGREAFF. CDR3 sequence (DNA): TGCGCCATCCCGGGGAGGGAAGCTTTCTTT. Full variable domain (outside the CDR3, taken from reference TRBV5-1 and TRBJ1-1): KAGVTQTPRYLIKTRGQQVTLSCSPISGHRSVSWYQQTPGQGLQFLFEYFSETQRNKGNFPGRFSGRQFSNSRSEMNVSTLELGDSALYLCAIPGREAFFGQGTRLTVV.

V and J are TRBV14 and TRBJ1-5; no firm D call. Germline V lookup: CDR1 SGHDN, CDR2 FVKESK. The V end lost 4 bases, the J end lost 7 bases, and 11 bases lay between the germline ends. This CDR3 is 13 amino acids long. Written as DNA, the CDR3 is TGTGCCAGCAGCCTGGGGTTGACGCAGCCCCAGCATTTT. Translating it yields CASSLGLTQPQHF.

This clonotype was counted a few times. This chain connects TRBV20-1 to TRBJ2-5; 9 nucleotides match TRBD2. In germline, CDR1 is DFQATT, CDR2 SNEGSKA (reference sequence). The trim removed 3 bases at V and 5 bases at J, leaving 13 bases unmatched. This CDR3 is 16 amino acids long. CDR3 nucleotide sequence: TGCAGTGCTAGGGATGATAGCGGGAGTTGGCCTGAGACCCAGTACTTC. It is translated as CSARDDSGSWPETQYF.

The chain combines TRBV20-1 with TRBJ2-3; 10 bases fit TRBD2. Trimming took 0 bases from V and 3 from J; bases not matched to a gene: 6. Germline CDR1 DFQATT, CDR2 SNEGSKA (reference sequence). The CDR3 extends over 16 amino acids. The CDR3 spells CSARDRTSGITDTQYF. In DNA form, the CDR3 reads TGCAGTGCTAGAGATCGAACTAGCGGGATAACAGATACGCAGTATTTT.

This clonotype was picked up a small number of times. J is TRBJ2-7 and V is TRBV20-1, with 9 bases identical to TRBD1. Germline V gene lookup returns CDR1 DFQATT and CDR2 SNEGSKA (reference sequence). V shed 3 bases and J 11 bases; nucleotides not matched to a gene: 5. CDR3 length equals 11 residues. CDR3 sequence: CSARQRDREYF. CDR3 coding DNA: TGCAGTGCTAGGCAAAGGGACAGGGAGTACTTC.

The J gene is TRBJ2-7, the V gene TRBV20-1; D ambiguous. CDR3 length equals 19 residues. Per germline, CDR1 DFQATT and CDR2 SNEGSKA (reference sequence). V was pared by 2 bases and J by 1 base, with 27 bases between. CDR3 in DNA: TGCAGTGCTAGATATGCCTCTGACCCATTCCGACGTCCATCCTACGAGCAGTACTTC. It codes for CSARYASDPFRRPSYEQYF.

V is TRBV6-1 and J is TRBJ1-5; D uncertain. Germline assignment: CDR1 MNHNS and CDR2 SASEGT. The CDR3 is made up of 14 amino acids. V lost 2 bases and J lost 3, with 8 bases in between. CDR3 in amino acids: CASSERTYNQPQHF. The CDR3 coding sequence is TGTGCCAGCAGTGAACGGACCTACAATCAGCCCCAGCATTTT.

The J gene is TRBJ1-1, the V gene TRBV10-3; D is unresolved. Trimming took 0 bases from V and 2 from J, leaving 7 bases between them. Germline values: CDR1 ENHRY, CDR2 SYGVKD. There are 14 residues in the CDR3. The CDR3 nucleotides are TGTGCCATCAGTGAGTCTCTGTCAAACACTGAAGCTTTCTTT. Translated: CAISESLSNTEAFF.

This rearrangement joins TRBV6-5 to TRBJ2-1, with 10 bases identical to TRBD2. Looked up from germline, CDR1 is MNHEY and CDR2 is SVGAGI. There are 15 residues in the CDR3. With V trimmed by 0 bases and J by 8 bases, 4 bases remained unmatched. The CDR3 nucleotides are TGTGCCAGCAGTTACTCGGCTAGCGGGAGTGATGAGCAGTTCTTC. It is translated as CASSYSASGSDEQFF.

This rearrangement joins TRBV2 to TRBJ1-2; D is possibly TRBD1 (5 bases). CDR3 length: 12 residues. Germline V gene lookup returns CDR1 SNHLY and CDR2 FYNNEI. The V end lost 10 bases, the J end lost 4 bases, and 13 bases lay between the germline ends. The CDR3 region is CATTGPFYGYTF. The CDR3 DNA is TGTGCCACCACGGGACCGTTCTATGGCTACACCTTC.

This clonotype was seen only a few times. The chain is built from TRBV28 and TRBJ1-2; 7 bases are a match to TRBD1. Trimming at V came to 5 bases and at J to 4 bases, leaving 7 bases not matched to a gene. In germline, CDR1 is MDHEN, CDR2 SYDVKM. The CDR3 has 14 amino acids. The CDR3 loop is CASSRQGPGYGYTF. Written as DNA, the CDR3 is TGTGCCAGCAGTCGACAGGGTCCTGGCTATGGCTACACCTTC.

The chain joins TRBV7-2 to TRBJ1-2; TRBD1 matches at 7 bases. CDR1 SGHTA and CDR2 FQGNSA come from the germline V gene. V lost 8 bases, J lost 4 bases, and 10 bases stayed unmatched. CDR3 length: 14 amino acids. The CDR3 sequence: CASRAFRDSYGYTF. The CDR3 nucleotides are TGTGCCAGCCGCGCCTTCCGGGACAGCTATGGCTACACCTTC.

CDR3 protein: CASRSFRDRGREQYF. CDR3 nucleotide sequence: TGCGCCAGCAGATCCTTCCGGGACAGGGGGCGTGAGCAGTACTTC. The genes are TRBV4-1 and TRBJ2-7; TRBD1 aligns across 12 bases. V was clipped by 6 bases and J by 7 bases; unmatched bases: 10. There are 15 residues in the CDR3. Germline assignment: CDR1 MGHRA and CDR2 YSYEKL.

This clonotype was counted only a few times. The chain recombines TRBV20-1 with TRBJ2-1, with D hard to call. Germline CDR1 is DFQATT and CDR2 is SNEGSKA (reference sequence). Trimming removed 2 bases at V and 5 bases at J, with 10 bases between. The CDR3 is 13 residues long. The CDR3 DNA reads TGCAGTGCTAGACCGGCAGAAGACAATGAGCAGTTCTTC. Its protein product is CSARPAEDNEQFF.

The chain is built from TRBV27 and TRBJ1-5; 8 nucleotides match TRBD1. This CDR3 has 16 residues. V lost 5 bases to trimming and J lost 2 bases; unmatched junction nucleotides: 8. Germline V CDR1 and CDR2: MNHEY, SMNVEV (reference sequence). CDR3 nucleotide sequence: TGTGCCAGCAGTCCACAGGGGGTGGAGGGCAATCAGCCCCAGCATTTT. Its translation is CASSPQGVEGNQPQHF.

This clonotype ranks as medium-sized. The chain joins TRBV15 to TRBJ2-7; D call uncertain. In germline, CDR1 is LNHNV, CDR2 YYDKDF (reference sequence). Trimming stripped 0 bases from V and 9 bases from J, with 12 bases between. CDR3 length: 13 amino acids. This CDR3 reads CATSREAVGGQYF. CDR3 sequence (DNA): TGTGCCACCAGCAGAGAAGCCGTCGGCGGGCAGTACTTC.

This chain uses TRBV5-6 with TRBJ2-7; maybe TRBD2 (6 bases). Looked up from germline, CDR1 is SGHDT and CDR2 is YYEEEE. Trimming left V 0 bases short and J 6 bases short, with 16 bases between. This CDR3 has 15 residues. Here the CDR3 DNA reads TGTGCCAGCAGCTTGGAGTTGGTCGGGAGTATCGAGCAGTACTTC. It specifies CASSLELVGSIEQYF.

This clonotype was seen only a few times. V usage is TRBV20-1 and J usage is TRBJ1-5; no clear D. The CDR3 has 14 amino acids. V gave up 3 bases and J gave up 3 bases, with 12 bases separating them. CDR1 is DFQATT and CDR2 is SNEGSKA in the germline V gene (reference sequence). CDR3 nucleotide sequence: TGCAGTGCTAGTGGCCGGACCGCCAATCAGCCCCAGCATTTT. It translates to CSASGRTANQPQHF.

The chain carries TRBV4-2 and TRBJ2-7, with 9 bases aligning to TRBD1. The V segment lost 0 bases and the J segment 4 bases; nucleotides outside the gene matches: 4. The CDR3 spans 15 residues. The V gene's germline CDR1 is LGHNA and CDR2 YNFKEQ. In DNA, the CDR3 is TGTGCCAGCAGCCAAGAAGAGACAGGGGGTTACGAGCAGTACTTC. It codes for CASSQEETGGYEQYF.